The entry below gives a single T cell receptor beta chain sequence along with its context. Original methodology: By means of reference gene primer amplification, nucleated cell counts were estimated. The method was immunoSEQ multiplex PCR; TCRdb's version includes in-frame clones alone and lacks a portion of them. V and J calls and clone size are given by that table; D and trimming were obtained from the DNA. Altogether 150,000 to 200,000 clones are present, over 70% being singletons, with the ten largest covering approximately 9.9%. This CDR3 is built from 14 residues. CDR1 SGHRS and CDR2 YFSETQ come from the germline V gene. Germline trimming cut 0 bases from V and 6 bases from J; bases unmatched to any gene: 4. This sample is drawn from a study of blood T cell repertoires in COVID-19. At the level of the study: COVID-19 samples from acute and convalescent phases originated in the United States, Italy and Spain.

Donors in Cohort 3 counted as recovered after two negative PCRs, clearance, or symptom resolution. Sample: PBMCs or T cells enriched from blood (not recorded which). The receptor comes from a middle-aged man who had recovered from COVID-19. The chain combines TRBV5-1 with TRBJ2-7; 9 nucleotides match TRBD1. The CDR3 region has the DNA TGCGCCAGCAGCTTGGGGTGGGACAGGGCCGAGCAGTACTTC. It is translated as CASSLGWDRAEQYF. Drawing the rest from reference TRBV5-1 and TRBJ2-7, the complete variable domain is KAGVTQTPRYLIKTRGQQVTLSCSPISGHRSVSWYQQTPGQGLQFLFEYFSETQRNKGNFPGRFSGRQFSNSRSEMNVSTLELGDSALYLCASSLGWDRAEQYFGPGTRLTVT.